Below, 17 T cell receptor beta chains from the same sample are listed, as sequenced in a study of blood T cell repertoires in COVID-19. Profiling relied on immunoSEQ multiplex PCR, and the TCRdb table lists in-frame clones only, not all of them. In the table there are over 250,000 clones, about 88% of which are singletons. Material for sequencing was peripheral blood. All receptors derive from a man in his fifties or sixties who had recovered from COVID-19.

This clone has more than one count but fewer than ten. The gene calls are TRBV29-1 and TRBJ2-4; tentatively, D is TRBD2 (6 bases). The V and J ends lost 2 bases and 2 bases respectively, with 19 bases between them. The CDR3 loop spans 17 amino acids. From germline, CDR1 is SQVTM and CDR2 ANQGSEA. CDR3 region: CSVEWAKGGETKNIQYF. The CDR3 nucleotides are TGCAGCGTTGAATGGGCGAAGGGCGGGGAGACCAAAAACATTCAGTACTTC.

J is TRBJ2-2 and V is TRBV19, with D maybe TRBD1 (6 bases). Germline loops: CDR1 LNHDA, CDR2 SQIVND (reference sequence). Trimming stripped 1 base from V and 6 bases from J, with 15 bases between. CDR3 size: 16 residues. CDR3 coding DNA: TGTGCCAGTAGTATAGCCAGACAGGTGTACCCCGGGGAGCTGTTTTTT. It is translated as CASSIARQVYPGELFF.

The chain has TRBV27 and TRBJ2-5; 10 positions match TRBD2. CDR3 length: 14 residues. V was pared by 7 bases and J by 3 bases, with 5 bases of the junction left unmatched. Germline loops: CDR1 MNHEY, CDR2 SMNVEV (reference sequence). CDR3 nucleotides: TGTGCCAGCAAGCGGGGGGGGACAGAAGAGACCCAGTACTTC. It is translated as CASKRGGTEETQYF.

The chain uses TRBV7-6 and TRBJ1-1; TRBD1 agrees at 8 bases. Germline loops: CDR1 SGHVS, CDR2 FNYEAQ. CDR3 size: 15 residues. Trimming took 5 bases from V and 6 from J; bases not matched to a gene: 11. The CDR3 bases are TGTGCCAGCAGCCCCCAGGGAGGGACAGGTTCTGAAGCTTTCTTT. This codes for CASSPQGGTGSEAFF. Full variable domain (remainder filled in from reference TRBV7-6 and TRBJ1-1): GAGVSQSPRYKVTKRGQDVALRCDPISGHVSLYWYRQALGQGPEFLTYFNYEAQQDKSGLPNDRFSAERPEGSISTLTIQRTEQRDSAMYRCASSPQGGTGSEAFFGQGTRLTVV.

J is TRBJ1-2 and V is TRBV5-1; 10 bases are a match to TRBD1. CDR3 size: 15 residues. Losses at the gene ends were 4 bases for V and 3 bases for J; bases not matched to a gene: 6. The germline gives CDR1 SGHRS, CDR2 YFSETQ. The CDR3 region has the DNA TGCGCCAGCAGCCACGGACAGGGGGGCGACTATGGCTACACCTTC. This encodes CASSHGQGGDYGYTF. The whole variable domain, remainder taken from reference TRBV5-1 and TRBJ1-2, is KAGVTQTPRYLIKTRGQQVTLSCSPISGHRSVSWYQQTPGQGLQFLFEYFSETQRNKGNFPGRFSGRQFSNSRSEMNVSTLELGDSALYLCASSHGQGGDYGYTFGSGTRLTVV.

This clone was seen only a few times. The genes are TRBV5-1 and TRBJ1-1; a possible D gene is TRBD1 (6 bases). CDR3 size: 13 residues. V was trimmed by 4 bases and J by 11 bases, leaving 18 bases between them. The germline V gene has CDR1 SGHRS and CDR2 YFSETQ. The CDR3 sequence: CASSIGTQGNAFF. The CDR3 DNA sequence: TGCGCCAGCAGCATCGGGACACAGGGCAACGCTTTCTTT.

The chain uses TRBV7-6 and TRBJ2-5; the match to TRBD2 covers 8 bases. Trimming took 4 bases from V and 5 from J; bases not matched to a gene: 9. The CDR3 is 15 residues long. CDR1 and CDR2 from the germline V gene are SGHVS and FNYEAQ. CDR3: CASSSRTGGGETQYF. As DNA, the CDR3 is TGTGCCAGCAGCTCCCGGACGGGAGGGGGGGAGACCCAGTACTTC.

This clone has only a few counts. A read error may produce the germline difference seen at one junction end. J is TRBJ2-1 and V is TRBV6-2 or TRBV6-3, with unresolved D. The V gene's germline CDR1 is MNHEY and CDR2 SVGEGT. The CDR3 sequence is 12 residues long. Here the CDR3 reads CASSYSDKEQFF. Written as DNA, the CDR3 is TGTGCCAGCAGTTATTCAGACAAGGAGCAGTTCTTC.

This rearrangement joins TRBV5-1 to TRBJ1-1, with 7 bases identical to TRBD1. CDR1 and CDR2 from the germline V gene are SGHRS and YFSETQ. V lost 0 bases, J lost 2 bases, and 19 bases stayed unmatched. The CDR3 loop spans 20 amino acids. The CDR3 loop reads CASSLVRDGTAPFYNTEAFF. CDR3 bases: TGCGCCAGCAGCTTGGTAAGAGATGGGACAGCACCTTTTTACAACACTGAAGCTTTCTTT.

This chain joins TRBV7-2 and TRBJ1-2; perhaps TRBD1 as D (5 bases). The CDR3 has 15 residues. Germline assignment: CDR1 SGHTA and CDR2 FQGNSA. V was shortened by 1 base and J by 4 bases, with 13 bases between the two germline ends. CDR3 bases: TGTGCCAGCAGCTTAGACAGGCTGTACGGCTATGGCTACACCTTC. Its protein product is CASSLDRLYGYGYTF.

The chain joins TRBV3-1 (or the pseudogene TRBV3-2) to TRBJ2-3; tentatively, D is TRBD1 (6 bases). The germline CDR1 and CDR2 sequences are LGHDT and YNNKEL (reference sequence). CDR3 length: 15 residues. V was pared by 2 bases and J by 2 bases, with 11 bases between. CDR3 in DNA: TGTGCCAGCAGCCAACCGGCAGGGGACACAGATACGCAGTATTTT. Protein: CASSQPAGDTDTQYF.

The rearrangement joins TRBV7-2 to TRBJ2-1, with 8 bases fitting TRBD1. The V and J ends lost 5 bases and 3 bases, in that order; junction bases with no gene match: 6. Germline loops: CDR1 SGHTA, CDR2 FQGNSA. The CDR3 is made up of 15 amino acids. The CDR3 DNA follows: TGTGCCAGCAGCCCTAGACAGGGGAACTACAATGAGCAGTTCTTC. It encodes CASSPRQGNYNEQFF.

This clone was detected once. The J gene is TRBJ2-5, the V gene TRBV6-5, with a tentative D call TRBD2 (5 bases). The V gene lost 5 bases and the J gene lost 1 base, with 11 bases spanning the gap. The CDR3 contains 14 residues. CDR1 is MNHEY, CDR2 SVGAGI, per germline. In DNA, the CDR3 is TGTGCCAGCAGTACCGGGGTCTTCCAAGAGACCCAGTACTTC. This encodes CASSTGVFQETQYF.

The V and J genes are TRBV11-2 and TRBJ2-1; D is unresolved. This CDR3 spans 14 amino acids. CDR1 is SGHAT, CDR2 FQNNGV, per germline. V lost 7 bases and J 4 bases, leaving 14 bases between the germline ends. CDR3 sequence reads: CASTPVLLYNEQFF. CDR3 nucleotide sequence: TGTGCCAGCACCCCGGTCCTGCTGTACAATGAGCAGTTCTTC.

This clone was picked up one time. The chain combines TRBV24-1 with TRBJ2-5, with D maybe TRBD1 (6 bases). The germline V gene encodes CDR1 KGHDR and CDR2 SFDVKD. V was cut by 3 bases and J by 1 base, with 20 bases left in between. This CDR3 region has 18 residues. The CDR3 nucleotides are TGTGCCACCAGTGATCGGGACACCCGATGGGGCCTCCAAGAGACCCAGTACTTC. Translating it yields CATSDRDTRWGLQETQYF.

The V gene is TRBV9, the J gene TRBJ1-1; a weak D match, TRBD1 (5 bases). V was clipped by 0 bases and J by 1 base, with 13 bases between them. The CDR3 runs to 16 residues. Germline V gives CDR1 SGDLS, CDR2 YYNGEE. CDR3 amino acids: CASSVAGGGANTEAFF. In DNA, the CDR3 is TGTGCCAGCAGCGTAGCTGGGGGAGGGGCGAACACTGAAGCTTTCTTT. Supplemented by reference TRBV9 and TRBJ1-1, the full variable domain reads DSGVTQTPKHLITATGQRVTLRCSPRSGDLSVYWYQQSLDQGLQFLIQYYNGEERAKGNILERFSAQQFPDLHSELNLSSLELGDSALYFCASSVAGGGANTEAFFGQGTRLTVV.

This chain connects TRBV6-5 to TRBJ1-6; 8 positions agree with TRBD1. The germline CDR1 and CDR2 sequences are MNHEY and SVGAGI. The V segment lost 2 bases and the J segment 10 bases; nucleotides outside the gene matches: 4. This CDR3 contains 14 residues. The CDR3 reads CASSYRDRSSPLHF. The CDR3 DNA sequence: TGTGCCAGCAGTTACAGGGACAGGTCGTCACCCCTCCACTTT.